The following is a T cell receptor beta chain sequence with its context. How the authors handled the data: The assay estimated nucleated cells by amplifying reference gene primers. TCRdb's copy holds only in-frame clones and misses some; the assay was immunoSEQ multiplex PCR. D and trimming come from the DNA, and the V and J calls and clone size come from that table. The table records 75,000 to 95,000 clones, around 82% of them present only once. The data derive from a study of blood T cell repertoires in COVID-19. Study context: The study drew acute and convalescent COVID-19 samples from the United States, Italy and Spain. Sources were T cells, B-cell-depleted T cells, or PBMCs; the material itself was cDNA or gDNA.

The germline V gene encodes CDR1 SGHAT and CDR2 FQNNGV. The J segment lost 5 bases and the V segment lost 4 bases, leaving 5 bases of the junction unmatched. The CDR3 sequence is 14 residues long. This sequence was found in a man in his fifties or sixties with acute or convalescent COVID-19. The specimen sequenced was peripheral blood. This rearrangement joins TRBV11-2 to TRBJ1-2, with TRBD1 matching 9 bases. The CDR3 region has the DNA TGTGCCAGCAGCTCAGAACAGGGGGCGTATGGCTACACCTTC. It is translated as CASSSEQGAYGYTF.